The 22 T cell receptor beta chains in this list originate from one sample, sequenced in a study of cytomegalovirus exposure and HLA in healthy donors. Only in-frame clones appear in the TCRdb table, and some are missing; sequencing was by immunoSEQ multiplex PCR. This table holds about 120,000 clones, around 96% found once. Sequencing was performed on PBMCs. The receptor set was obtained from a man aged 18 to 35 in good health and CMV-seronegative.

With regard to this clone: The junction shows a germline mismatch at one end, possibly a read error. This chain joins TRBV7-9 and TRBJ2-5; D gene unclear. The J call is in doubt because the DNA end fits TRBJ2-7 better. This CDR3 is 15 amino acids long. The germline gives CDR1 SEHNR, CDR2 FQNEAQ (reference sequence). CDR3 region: CASTLNGSEYYEQYF. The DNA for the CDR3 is TGTGCCAGCACCTTAAACGGGTCGGAGTACTACGAGCAGTACTTC.

The chain's CDR3 is CASRDNIHEQYF. Written as DNA, the CDR3 is TGTGCCAGCCGGGACAACATCCACGAGCAGTACTTC. The chain recombines TRBV6-5 with TRBJ2-7; perhaps TRBD1 as D (6 bases). Trimming pared 8 bases from V and 5 bases from J, leaving 13 bases between. The CDR3 is 12 residues long. Germline assignment: CDR1 MNHEY and CDR2 SVGAGI.

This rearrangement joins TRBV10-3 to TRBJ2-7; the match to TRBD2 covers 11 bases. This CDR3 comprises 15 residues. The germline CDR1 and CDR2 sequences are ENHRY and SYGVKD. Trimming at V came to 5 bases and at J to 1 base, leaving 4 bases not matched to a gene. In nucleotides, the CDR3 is TGTGCCATCAGTCCCGGGACTAGCGGTTCCTACGAGCAGTACTTC. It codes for CAISPGTSGSYEQYF.

The CDR3: CASCGDSSYNEQFF. The DNA for the CDR3 is TGTGCCAGCTGCGGGGACAGCTCCTACAATGAGCAGTTCTTC. The rearrangement joins TRBV11-3 to TRBJ2-1, with D possibly being TRBD1 (7 bases). This CDR3 has 14 residues. V gave up 8 bases and J gave up 0 bases, with 11 bases separating them. Germline values: CDR1 SGHNT, CDR2 YENEEA.

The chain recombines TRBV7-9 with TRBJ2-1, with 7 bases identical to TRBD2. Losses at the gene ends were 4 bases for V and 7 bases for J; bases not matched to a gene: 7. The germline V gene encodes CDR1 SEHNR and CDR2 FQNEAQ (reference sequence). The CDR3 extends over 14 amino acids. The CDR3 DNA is TGTGCCAGCAGCTCGGGACTACAAGGAAATGAGCAGTTCTTC. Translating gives CASSSGLQGNEQFF.

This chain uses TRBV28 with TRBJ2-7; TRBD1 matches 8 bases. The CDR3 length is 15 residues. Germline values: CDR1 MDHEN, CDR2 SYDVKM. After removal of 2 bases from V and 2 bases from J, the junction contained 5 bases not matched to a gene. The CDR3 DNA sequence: TGTGCCAGCAGTTTACTACTGACAGGGGCCTACGAGCAGTACTTC. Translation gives CASSLLLTGAYEQYF.

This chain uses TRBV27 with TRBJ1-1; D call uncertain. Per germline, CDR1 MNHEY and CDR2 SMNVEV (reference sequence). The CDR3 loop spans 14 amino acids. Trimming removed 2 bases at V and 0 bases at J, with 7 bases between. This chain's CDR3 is CASSLHPVNTEAFF. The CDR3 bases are TGTGCCAGCAGTTTACACCCAGTGAACACTGAAGCTTTCTTT.

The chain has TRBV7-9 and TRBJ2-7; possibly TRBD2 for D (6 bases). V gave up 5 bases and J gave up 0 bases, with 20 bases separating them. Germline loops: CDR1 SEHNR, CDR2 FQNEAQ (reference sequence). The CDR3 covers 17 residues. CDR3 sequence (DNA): TGTGCCAGCAGCCCACCGGCCGGGACTCGATTCTCCTACGAGCAGTACTTC. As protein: CASSPPAGTRFSYEQYF.

The CDR3, as DNA: TGTGCCAGCAGCTTAGGTCGGAGCACTGAAGCTTTCTTT. It codes for CASSLGRSTEAFF. This chain joins TRBV11-2 and TRBJ1-1; D is ambiguous. V lost 1 base, J lost 4 bases, and 7 bases lay in between. CDR3 size: 13 residues. Germline V gene data show CDR1 as SGHAT and CDR2 as FQNNGV.

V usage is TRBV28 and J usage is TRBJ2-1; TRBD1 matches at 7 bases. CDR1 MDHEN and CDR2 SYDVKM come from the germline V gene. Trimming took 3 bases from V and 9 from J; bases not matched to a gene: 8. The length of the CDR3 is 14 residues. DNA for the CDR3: TGTGCCAGCAGTTTCGGGACAGCCCTTGGTGAGCAGTTCTTC. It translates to CASSFGTALGEQFF.

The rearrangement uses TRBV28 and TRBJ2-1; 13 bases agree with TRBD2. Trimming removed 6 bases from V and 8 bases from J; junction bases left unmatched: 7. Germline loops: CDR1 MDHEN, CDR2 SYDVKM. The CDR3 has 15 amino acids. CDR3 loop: CASRILAGGSDEQFF. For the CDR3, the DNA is TGTGCCAGCAGGATACTAGCGGGAGGGTCAGATGAGCAGTTCTTC.

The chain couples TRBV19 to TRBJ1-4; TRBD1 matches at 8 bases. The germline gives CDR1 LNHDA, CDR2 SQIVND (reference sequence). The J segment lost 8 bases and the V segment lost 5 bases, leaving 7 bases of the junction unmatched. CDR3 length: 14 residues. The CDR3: CASSPWTGQEKLFF. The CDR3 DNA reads TGTGCCAGTAGTCCCTGGACAGGGCAAGAAAAACTGTTTTTT. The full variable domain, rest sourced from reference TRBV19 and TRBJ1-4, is DGGITQSPKYLFRKEGQNVTLSCEQNLNHDAMYWYRQDPGQGLRLIYYSQIVNDFQKGDIAEGYSVSREKKESFPLTVTSAQKNPTAFYLCASSPWTGQEKLFFGSGTQLSVL.

The CDR3 is CASSPRGSYMNTEAFF. CDR3 nucleotides: TGTGCCAGCAGCCCACGGGGGTCTTATATGAACACTGAAGCTTTCTTT. The V gene is TRBV7-2, the J gene TRBJ1-1; D perhaps matches TRBD1 (5 bases). From germline, CDR1 is SGHTA and CDR2 FQGNSA. CDR3 length equals 16 residues. Trimming took off 5 bases at V and 0 bases at J, with 16 bases between the two ends.

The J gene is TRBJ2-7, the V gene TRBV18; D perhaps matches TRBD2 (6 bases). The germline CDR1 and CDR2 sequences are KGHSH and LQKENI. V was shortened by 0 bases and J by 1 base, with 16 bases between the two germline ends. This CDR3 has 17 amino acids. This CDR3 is CASSPPMGNGSSYEQYF. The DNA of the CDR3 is TGTGCCAGCTCACCACCGATGGGGAACGGGAGTTCCTACGAGCAGTACTTC.

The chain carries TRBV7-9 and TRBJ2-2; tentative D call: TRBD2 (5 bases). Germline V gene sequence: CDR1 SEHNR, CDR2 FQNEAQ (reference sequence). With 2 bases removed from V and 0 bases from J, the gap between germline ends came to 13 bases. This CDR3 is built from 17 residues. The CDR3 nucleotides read TGTGCCAGCAGCTTATGGAGTACGGGAACGAACACCGGGGAGCTGTTTTTT. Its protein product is CASSLWSTGTNTGELFF.

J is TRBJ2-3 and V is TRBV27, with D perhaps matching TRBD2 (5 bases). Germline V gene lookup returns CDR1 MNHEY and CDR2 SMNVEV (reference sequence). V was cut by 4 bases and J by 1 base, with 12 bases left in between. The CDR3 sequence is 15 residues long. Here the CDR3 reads CASSWRSWGTDTQYF. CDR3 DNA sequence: TGTGCCAGCAGTTGGAGGTCGTGGGGCACAGATACGCAGTATTTT.

The CDR3 DNA reads TGTGCCAGCAGCCGAGGGCCCGCCAACTACAATGAGCAGTTCTTC. Translation: CASSRGPANYNEQFF. The chain combines TRBV5-4 with TRBJ2-1; TRBD2 might be the D (5 bases). Germline values: CDR1 SGHNT, CDR2 YYREEE (reference sequence). The CDR3 runs to 15 residues. Trimming shortened V by 4 bases and J by 3 bases, and 14 bases separated the two germline ends.

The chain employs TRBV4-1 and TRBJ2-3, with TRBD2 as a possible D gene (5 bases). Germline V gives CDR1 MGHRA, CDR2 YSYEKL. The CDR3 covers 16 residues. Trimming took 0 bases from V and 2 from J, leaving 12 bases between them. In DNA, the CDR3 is TGCGCCAGCAGCCAAGATCTCGGGGAGACCACAGATACGCAGTATTTT. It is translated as CASSQDLGETTDTQYF.

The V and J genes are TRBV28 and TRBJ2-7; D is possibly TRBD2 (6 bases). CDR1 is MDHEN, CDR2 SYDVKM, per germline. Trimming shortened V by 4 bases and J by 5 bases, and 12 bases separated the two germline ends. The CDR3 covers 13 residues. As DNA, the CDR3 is TGTGCCAGCAGTTCCCCGGACTACAACGAGCAGTACTTC. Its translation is CASSSPDYNEQYF.

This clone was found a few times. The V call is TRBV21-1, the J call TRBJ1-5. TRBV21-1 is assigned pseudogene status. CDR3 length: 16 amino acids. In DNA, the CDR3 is TGTGCCAGCAGCATACTCAACTTCCCCCGGCGAGGGCCCCAGCATTTT. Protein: CASSILNFPRRGPQHF.

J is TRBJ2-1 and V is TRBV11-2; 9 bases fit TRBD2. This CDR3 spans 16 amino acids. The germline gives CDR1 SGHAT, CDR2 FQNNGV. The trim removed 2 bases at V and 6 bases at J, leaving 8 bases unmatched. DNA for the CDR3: TGTGCCAGCAGCTTAATCGGCGGGAGGGAGAGCAATGAGCAGTTCTTC. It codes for CASSLIGGRESNEQFF.

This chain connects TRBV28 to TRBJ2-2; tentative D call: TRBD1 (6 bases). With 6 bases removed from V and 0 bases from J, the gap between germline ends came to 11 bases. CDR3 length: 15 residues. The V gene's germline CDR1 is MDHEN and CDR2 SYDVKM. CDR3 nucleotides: TGTGCCAGCAGCCCCAGGGGTACGAACACCGGGGAGCTGTTTTTT. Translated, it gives CASSPRGTNTGELFF.